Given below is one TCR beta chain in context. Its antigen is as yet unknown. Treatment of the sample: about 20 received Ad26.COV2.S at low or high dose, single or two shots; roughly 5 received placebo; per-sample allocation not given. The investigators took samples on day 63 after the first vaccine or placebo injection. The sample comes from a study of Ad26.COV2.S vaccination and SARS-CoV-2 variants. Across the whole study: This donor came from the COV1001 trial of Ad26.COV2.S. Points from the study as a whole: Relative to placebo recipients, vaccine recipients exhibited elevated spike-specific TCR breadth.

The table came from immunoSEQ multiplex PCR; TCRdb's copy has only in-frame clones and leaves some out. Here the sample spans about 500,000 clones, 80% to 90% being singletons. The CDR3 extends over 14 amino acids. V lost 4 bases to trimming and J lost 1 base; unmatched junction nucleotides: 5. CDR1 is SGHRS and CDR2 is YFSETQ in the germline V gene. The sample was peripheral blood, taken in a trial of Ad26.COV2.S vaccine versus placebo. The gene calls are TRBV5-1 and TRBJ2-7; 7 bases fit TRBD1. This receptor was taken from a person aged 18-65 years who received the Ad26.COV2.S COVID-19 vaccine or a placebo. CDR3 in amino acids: CASSHKTGSYEQYF. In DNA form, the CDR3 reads TGCGCCAGCAGCCACAAGACAGGGTCCTACGAGCAGTACTTC.